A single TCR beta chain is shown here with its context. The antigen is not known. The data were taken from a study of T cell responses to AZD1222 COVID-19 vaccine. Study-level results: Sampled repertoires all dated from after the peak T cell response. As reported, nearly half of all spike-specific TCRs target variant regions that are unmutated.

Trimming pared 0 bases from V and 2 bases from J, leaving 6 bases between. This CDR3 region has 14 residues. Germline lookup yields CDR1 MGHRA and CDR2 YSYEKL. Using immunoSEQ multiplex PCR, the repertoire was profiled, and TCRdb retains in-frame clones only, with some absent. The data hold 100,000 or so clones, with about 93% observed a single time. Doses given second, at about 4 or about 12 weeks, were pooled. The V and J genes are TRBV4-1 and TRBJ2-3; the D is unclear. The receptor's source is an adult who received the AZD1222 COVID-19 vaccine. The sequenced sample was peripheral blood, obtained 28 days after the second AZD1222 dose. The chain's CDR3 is CASSQERVTDTQYF. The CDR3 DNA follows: TGCGCCAGCAGCCAAGAAAGGGTCACAGATACGCAGTATTTT.